This TCR beta chain was observed in a study of blood T cell repertoires in COVID-19. Study-level information: Both acute and convalescent COVID-19 samples were obtained from the United States, Italy and Spain.

Trimming stripped 7 bases from V and 5 bases from J, with 14 bases between. The CDR3 covers 13 residues. Per germline, CDR1 LNHDA and CDR2 SQIVND (reference sequence). As processed by the authors: Amplification of reference gene primers provided the estimated nucleated cell counts. Sequenced by immunoSEQ multiplex PCR; TCRdb stores in-frame clones only, minus some. V, J and clone size are those of that table, while D and trimming were read from the DNA. Of about 140,000 clones in the sample, around 80% were seen once. Everyone who took part was roughly 18 to 100 years old, and they came from 24 US areas. Exposed participants came across a COVID-19 case within 2 weeks before study entry.

The sample comprised PBMCs or T cells enriched from blood (not recorded which). This sequence originates from a woman aged 18-29 years who had been exposed to COVID-19. The V and J genes are TRBV19 and TRBJ1-2; D might be TRBD1 (5 bases). DNA for the CDR3: TGTGCCAGTATGTGGGACTGGAGATATGGCTACACCTTC. This sequence encodes CASMWDWRYGYTF.